Presented here are 30 T cell receptor beta chains from one specimen sequenced in a study of blood T cell repertoires in COVID-19. Clones were sequenced by immunoSEQ multiplex PCR, and TCRdb holds only the in-frame ones, with some missing. The table has around 470,000 clones, 90% seen once. The sample taken for sequencing was PBMCs or T cells enriched from blood (not recorded which). These TCRs come from a young man who had recovered from COVID-19.

The genes are TRBV27 and TRBJ2-5; 10 bases are a match to TRBD2. Germline V CDR1 and CDR2: MNHEY, SMNVEV (reference sequence). The CDR3 has 15 residues. V was pared by 8 bases and J by 5 bases, with 11 bases of the junction left unmatched. CDR3 coding DNA: TGTGCCAGCCGCCCGGCTAGCGGGAGTGGGGAGACCCAGTACTTC. Its protein product is CASRPASGSGETQYF.

The chain has TRBV3-1 (or the pseudogene TRBV3-2) and TRBJ1-2; 7 nucleotides line up with TRBD1. V shed 4 bases and J 3 bases; nucleotides not matched to a gene: 5. CDR3 length: 14 amino acids. Germline V gene data show CDR1 as LGHDT and CDR2 as YNNKEL (reference sequence). In DNA form, the CDR3 reads TGTGCCAGCAGCCCCCGGGACAGCTACTATGGCTACACCTTC. Its protein is CASSPRDSYYGYTF.

The chain combines TRBV7-9 with TRBJ2-5; D might be TRBD2 (6 bases). The V end lost 0 bases, the J end lost 4 bases, and 12 bases lay between the germline ends. The CDR3 runs to 15 residues. CDR1 and CDR2 from the germline V gene are SEHNR and FQNEAQ (reference sequence). Here the CDR3 reads CASSLAGGGSETQYF. The CDR3 DNA follows: TGTGCCAGCAGCTTAGCGGGGGGAGGTTCAGAGACCCAGTACTTC.

This rearrangement joins TRBV14 to TRBJ1-4; no clear D gene. The CDR3 length is 15 residues. The V end lost 4 bases, the J end lost 0 bases, and 9 bases lay between the germline ends. Germline loops: CDR1 SGHDN, CDR2 FVKESK. CDR3 sequence (DNA): TGTGCCAGCAGCCCCTCCTCGGCAACTAATGAAAAACTGTTTTTT. Protein product: CASSPSSATNEKLFF.

The chain carries TRBV30 and TRBJ1-1; TRBD1 is a possible D gene (5 bases). Deletions cut 7 bases from V and 11 bases from J, with 14 bases between. Per germline, CDR1 GTSNPN and CDR2 SVGIG (reference sequence). The CDR3 loop spans 10 amino acids. In DNA, the CDR3 is TGTGCCTACCTTCTACAGGAGGCTTTCTTT. Its protein product is CAYLLQEAFF.

The V and J genes are TRBV5-6 and TRBJ2-7; 14 nucleotides match TRBD2. The CDR3 totals 17 residues. The V segment lost 4 bases and the J segment 2 bases; nucleotides outside the gene matches: 8. The V gene's germline CDR1 is SGHDT and CDR2 YYEEEE. Here the CDR3 reads CASSLFGTSGGTYEQYF. CDR3 DNA sequence: TGTGCCAGCAGCCTCTTCGGGACTAGCGGGGGTACCTACGAGCAGTACTTC.

This chain connects TRBV5-1 to TRBJ1-2; TRBD1 agrees at 7 bases. J was trimmed by 7 bases and V by 1 base; bases with no gene match: 4. The CDR3 sequence is 13 residues long. Germline V gene data show CDR1 as SGHRS and CDR2 as YFSETQ. The CDR3 here is CASSLKGASGYTF. The CDR3 DNA follows: TGCGCCAGCAGCTTGAAGGGGGCCTCTGGCTACACCTTC.

The chain uses TRBV15 and TRBJ2-5, with 11 bases that match TRBD2. Per the germline V gene, CDR1 is LNHNV and CDR2 is YYDKDF (reference sequence). Losses at the gene ends were 1 base for V and 1 base for J; bases not matched to a gene: 8. The CDR3 totals 18 residues. CDR3 loop: CATSRGLAGNVLQETQYF. CDR3 bases: TGTGCCACCAGCAGAGGACTAGCGGGGAATGTACTCCAAGAGACCCAGTACTTC.

The chain links TRBV2 to TRBJ2-2; 14 bases are a match to TRBD2. Germline V gives CDR1 SNHLY, CDR2 FYNNEI. J was trimmed by 1 base and V by 7 bases; bases with no gene match: 2. This CDR3 region has 16 residues. The CDR3 loop is CASTGTSGRNTGELFF. In DNA form, the CDR3 reads TGTGCCAGCACTGGGACTAGCGGGAGGAACACCGGGGAGCTGTTTTTT.

The chain is built from TRBV5-1 and TRBJ2-7; TRBD2 matches 8 bases. The CDR3 loop spans 14 amino acids. V was pared by 4 bases and J by 6 bases, with 9 bases of the junction left unmatched. Per the germline V gene, CDR1 is SGHRS and CDR2 is YFSETQ. In DNA form, the CDR3 reads TGCGCCAGCAGCCCAGGGACTAGTGGGAGCGAGCAGTACTTC. Its protein is CASSPGTSGSEQYF.

The chain combines TRBV25-1 with TRBJ2-5; 12 nucleotides match TRBD2. Unmatched junction bases numbered 10, after V lost 4 bases and J lost 7 bases. The length of the CDR3 is 16 residues. CDR1 is MGHDK, CDR2 SYGVNS, per germline. The CDR3: CASSVRTSGTSGTQYF. DNA of the CDR3: TGTGCCAGCAGTGTCCGGACTAGCGGGACGTCGGGGACCCAGTACTTC. The whole variable domain, filled in from reference TRBV25-1 and TRBJ2-5, reads EADIYQTPRYLVIGTGKKITLECSQTMGHDKMYWYQQDPGMELHLIHYSYGVNSTEKGDLSSESTVSRIRTEHFPLTLESARPSHTSQYLCASSVRTSGTSGTQYFGPGTRLLVL.

The rearrangement joins TRBV4-1 to TRBJ2-5; no clear D. The CDR3 extends over 13 amino acids. The ends were cut back, 4 bases at V and 3 bases at J, with 9 bases in the middle. CDR1 is MGHRA, CDR2 YSYEKL, per germline. CDR3 sequence: CASSRQRKETQYF. The CDR3 DNA reads as TGCGCCAGCAGCCGCCAGAGGAAAGAGACCCAGTACTTC.

The chain carries TRBV19 and TRBJ2-1; TRBD2 matches at 10 bases. This CDR3 has 17 residues. Trimming took 5 bases from V and 6 from J; bases not matched to a gene: 13. CDR1 and CDR2 (germline): LNHDA, SQIVND (reference sequence). CDR3 sequence (DNA): TGTGCCAGTAGTCCAACACCCGGGACTAGCGTAATCAATGAGCAGTTCTTC. It translates to CASSPTPGTSVINEQFF.

The chain links TRBV6-4 to TRBJ2-1; no clear D gene. This CDR3 has 13 amino acids. Germline assignment: CDR1 MRHNA and CDR2 SNTAGT. With 2 bases removed from V and 0 bases from J, the gap between germline ends came to 2 bases. The CDR3 bases are TGTGCCAGCAGTGACCTCTCCTACAATGAGCAGTTCTTC. Its protein is CASSDLSYNEQFF.

This clone was recorded once. The rearrangement uses TRBV25-1 and TRBJ1-1, with TRBD1 matching over 8 bases. In germline, CDR1 is MGHDK, CDR2 SYGVNS. This CDR3 region has 14 residues. The J segment lost 4 bases and the V segment lost 4 bases, leaving 5 bases of the junction unmatched. The CDR3, as DNA: TGTGCCAGCAGTGGACAGGGGTTAAGCACTGAAGCTTTCTTT. This translates into CASSGQGLSTEAFF.

V is TRBV1 and J is TRBJ1-6; TRBD1 reflects the table's D call only, with no check against the DNA. TRBV1 is shown as a pseudogene. The CDR3 consists of 14 residues. As DNA, the CDR3 is TGCACCAGCAGCCAAGGACAGGCCAATTCACCCCTCCACTTT. Translating it yields CTSSQGQANSPLHF.

The chain recombines TRBV19 with TRBJ1-6, with D uncertain. The CDR3 runs to 14 residues. V dropped 4 bases and J dropped 5 bases, with 9 bases sitting between them. In germline, CDR1 is LNHDA, CDR2 SQIVND (reference sequence). The CDR3 here is CASSTREDNSPLHF. Written as DNA, the CDR3 is TGTGCCAGTAGTACCCGGGAAGATAATTCACCCCTCCACTTT.

This clone was counted once. The chain has TRBV5-6 and TRBJ2-1, with D unclear. The CDR3 has 15 amino acids. Trimming shortened V by 4 bases and J by 0 bases, and 11 bases separated the two germline ends. Germline V gene sequence: CDR1 SGHDT, CDR2 YYEEEE. The CDR3 DNA follows: TGTGCCAGCAGCCGCTCGCGGAGCTCCTACAATGAGCAGTTCTTC. Encoded protein: CASSRSRSSYNEQFF.

The V gene is TRBV7-9, the J gene TRBJ2-3; weak D call: TRBD1 (5 bases). The ends were cut back, 5 bases at V and 2 bases at J, with 17 bases in the middle. The CDR3 loop spans 16 amino acids. Germline values: CDR1 SEHNR, CDR2 FQNEAQ (reference sequence). In nucleotides, the CDR3 is TGTGCCAGCAGCCCCAGGGAAATTCAGCTCACAGATACGCAGTATTTT. Encoded protein: CASSPREIQLTDTQYF.

This chain links TRBV5-1 with TRBJ2-7; TRBD2 aligns across 8 bases. V lost 4 bases to trimming and J lost 4 bases; unmatched junction nucleotides: 10. The CDR3 loop spans 15 amino acids. CDR1 is SGHRS and CDR2 is YFSETQ in the germline V gene. The CDR3 region has the DNA TGCGCCAGCAGCCGAGATGGGACTAGTCTGTACGAGCAGTACTTC. Amino acids: CASSRDGTSLYEQYF.

This clone has a single count. This rearrangement joins TRBV5-1 to TRBJ1-3, with TRBD1 as a possible D gene (5 bases). Trimming cost V 1 base and J 1 base, with 15 bases left between them. From germline, CDR1 is SGHRS and CDR2 YFSETQ. CDR3 length: 17 residues. The DNA of the CDR3 is TGCGCCAGCAGCTTGACTCGGGGGGATTTATCTGGAAACACCATATATTTT. This codes for CASSLTRGDLSGNTIYF.

V usage is TRBV3-1 (or the pseudogene TRBV3-2) and J usage is TRBJ1-6; perhaps TRBD1 as D (5 bases). This CDR3 has 16 residues. Trimming took off 0 bases at V and 5 bases at J, with 11 bases between the two ends. Germline values: CDR1 LGHDT, CDR2 YNNKEL (reference sequence). CDR3 sequence (DNA): TGTGCCAGCAGCCAAGACAGGGTCAGAAATAATTCACCCCTCCACTTT. Amino acids: CASSQDRVRNNSPLHF.

The chain joins TRBV5-8 to TRBJ2-7, with a tentative D call TRBD1 (5 bases). The germline gives CDR1 SGHTS, CDR2 YDEGEE. The V gene lost 2 bases and the J gene lost 0 bases, with 9 bases spanning the gap. This CDR3 spans 14 amino acids. In DNA form, the CDR3 reads TGTGCCAGCAGCTTAACAGGCAACTCCTACGAGCAGTACTTC. Encoded protein: CASSLTGNSYEQYF.

J is TRBJ2-1 and V is TRBV3-1 (or the pseudogene TRBV3-2), with TRBD1 matching 10 bases. Germline V CDR1 and CDR2: LGHDT, YNNKEL (reference sequence). V was pared by 2 bases and J by 0 bases, with 13 bases of the junction left unmatched. This CDR3 region has 20 residues. CDR3 sequence: CASSQSLGTGDYSSYNEQFF. Written as DNA, the CDR3 is TGTGCCAGCAGCCAAAGTCTCGGGACAGGGGACTATAGCTCCTACAATGAGCAGTTCTTC.

V usage is TRBV28 and J usage is TRBJ2-7; D perhaps matches TRBD2 (7 bases). V shed 3 bases and J shed 6 bases, with 15 bases lying between them. The CDR3 totals 14 residues. Germline loops: CDR1 MDHEN, CDR2 SYDVKM. The DNA of the CDR3 is TGTGCCAGCAGTTTTACAGGGAGGGCCCTCGAGCAGTACTTC. Translating gives CASSFTGRALEQYF.

The V gene is TRBV7-9, the J gene TRBJ2-5; tentatively, D is TRBD2 (5 bases). Germline V CDR1 and CDR2: SEHNR, FQNEAQ (reference sequence). V dropped 5 bases and J dropped 2 bases, with 18 bases sitting between them. This CDR3 is 16 amino acids long. The CDR3 coding sequence is TGTGCCAGCAGCCCGCGCCCCGGGGTCGGTCAAGAGACCCAGTACTTC. Protein sequence: CASSPRPGVGQETQYF. The full variable domain, with the rest looked up from reference TRBV7-9 and TRBJ2-5, is DTGVSQNPRHKITKRGQNVTFRCDPISEHNRLYWYRQTLGQGPEFLTYFQNEAQLEKSRLLSDRFSAERPKGSFSTLEIQRTEQGDSAMYLCASSPRPGVGQETQYFGPGTRLLVL.

The J gene is TRBJ1-1, the V gene TRBV2; 7 nucleotides agree with TRBD1. Looked up from germline, CDR1 is SNHLY and CDR2 is FYNNEI. V trimming: 7 bases; J trimming: 1 base; junction bases outside the gene matches: 6. The CDR3 extends over 14 amino acids. In DNA, the CDR3 is TGTGCCAGCATACAGGGGTCAGCGAACACTGAAGCTTTCTTT. Protein: CASIQGSANTEAFF.

The rearrangement uses TRBV10-3 and TRBJ2-7; TRBD1 agrees at 7 bases. V lost 6 bases and J lost 3; bases outside the gene matches: 5. CDR3 length: 13 residues. Germline V CDR1 and CDR2: ENHRY, SYGVKD. The CDR3 DNA follows: TGTGCCATCAGCGGGACAGTCTTCTACGAGCAGTACTTC. This codes for CAISGTVFYEQYF.

This sequence joins TRBV9 and TRBJ1-5, with a weak D call TRBD1 (6 bases). With 3 bases removed from V and 0 bases from J, the gap between germline ends came to 10 bases. In germline, CDR1 is SGDLS, CDR2 YYNGEE. This CDR3 region has 15 residues. The CDR3 is CASSAQGSSNQPQHF. The CDR3 DNA is TGTGCCAGCAGCGCACAGGGAAGTAGCAATCAGCCCCAGCATTTT.

The chain joins TRBV9 to TRBJ1-3; perhaps TRBD1 as D (6 bases). This CDR3 contains 17 residues. Between the trimmed V and J ends, which lost 5 bases and 0 bases, there was a span of 18 bases. CDR1 is SGDLS and CDR2 is YYNGEE in the germline V gene. CDR3 protein: CASRTLMTGFSGNTIYF. DNA for the CDR3: TGTGCCAGCAGGACATTGATGACAGGATTCTCTGGAAACACCATATATTTT. Supplemented by reference TRBV9 and TRBJ1-3, the full variable domain reads DSGVTQTPKHLITATGQRVTLRCSPRSGDLSVYWYQQSLDQGLQFLIQYYNGEERAKGNILERFSAQQFPDLHSELNLSSLELGDSALYFCASRTLMTGFSGNTIYFGEGSWLTVV.